Shown below are 20 T cell receptor beta chains from a single sample sequenced in a study of graft-versus-host responses after intestinal transplantation. No antigen has been identified for these receptors. Profiled with immunoSEQ multiplex PCR; TCRdb holds only in-frame clones, not every one. The profile covers roughly 92,000 clones, with roughly 90% appearing a single time and 0.28% taken by the ten largest. The specimen was unstimulated CD4+ T cells sorted from spleen or lymph node cells, collected before transplant. All receptors come from a human donor who was the organ donor for an intestinal transplant.

The chain joins TRBV18 to TRBJ2-1; D gene ambiguous. V shed 0 bases and J shed 9 bases, with 9 bases lying between them. In germline, CDR1 is KGHSH, CDR2 LQKENI. This CDR3 has 13 residues. The DNA for the CDR3 is TGTGCCAGCTCACCACCCTCCTCGGGTGAGCAGTTCTTC. This codes for CASSPPSSGEQFF.

This clone was detected a few times. The V call is TRBV5-4, the J call TRBJ2-7; TRBD1 is a possible D gene (5 bases). This CDR3 has 13 residues. Germline assignment: CDR1 SGHNT and CDR2 YYREEE (reference sequence). V was trimmed by 0 bases and J by 2 bases, leaving 6 bases between them. The CDR3 loop is CASSLAGPYEQYF. DNA for the CDR3: TGTGCCAGCAGCTTGGCAGGGCCCTACGAGCAGTACTTC.

The chain is built from TRBV2 and TRBJ1-5, with D tentatively TRBD1 (5 bases). Germline assignment: CDR1 SNHLY and CDR2 FYNNEI. V gave up 8 bases and J gave up 7 bases, with 18 bases separating them. This CDR3 has 14 amino acids. The CDR3 DNA sequence: TGTGCCAGCGGCCTTGGGGGGACGGGACAGCCCCAGCATTTT. Translation: CASGLGGTGQPQHF.

The chain uses TRBV19 and TRBJ2-7, with TRBD1 matching 7 bases. The CDR3 runs 14 residues. The trim removed 5 bases at V and 1 base at J, leaving 5 bases unmatched. Germline CDR1 is LNHDA and CDR2 is SQIVND (reference sequence). CDR3 nucleotide sequence: TGTGCCAGTAGTCGGACAGGCGGGTCCTACGAGCAGTACTTC. Protein product: CASSRTGGSYEQYF.

V usage is TRBV25-1 and J usage is TRBJ2-5; the D gene is possibly TRBD2 (6 bases). This CDR3 region has 14 residues. V lost 1 base and J 5 bases, leaving 11 bases between the germline ends. CDR1 is MGHDK and CDR2 is SYGVNS in the germline V gene. The CDR3: CASSESGSQETQYF. CDR3 coding DNA: TGTGCCAGCAGTGAATCCGGGAGCCAGGAGACCCAGTACTTC. The whole variable domain, remainder taken from reference TRBV25-1 and TRBJ2-5, is EADIYQTPRYLVIGTGKKITLECSQTMGHDKMYWYQQDPGMELHLIHYSYGVNSTEKGDLSSESTVSRIRTEHFPLTLESARPSHTSQYLCASSESGSQETQYFGPGTRLLVL.

CDR3 loop: CASSLDQRLGTDTQYF. In DNA, the CDR3 is TGCGCCAGCAGCTTGGATCAGCGTCTAGGCACAGATACGCAGTATTTT. This sequence joins TRBV5-1 and TRBJ2-3; no firm D call. The CDR3 spans 16 residues. Trimming cost V 0 bases and J 1 base, with 12 bases left between them. CDR1 is SGHRS and CDR2 is YFSETQ in the germline V gene.

As DNA, the CDR3 is TGTGCCAGCAGATCCGGGACAGGGAATTCACCCCTCCACTTT. Amino acid sequence: CASRSGTGNSPLHF. The chain is built from TRBV7-8 and TRBJ1-6; 9 bases fit TRBD1. CDR1 and CDR2 (germline): SGHVS, FQNEAQ. Unmatched junction bases numbered 4, after V lost 6 bases and J lost 7 bases. This CDR3 is 14 amino acids long.

The chain uses TRBV5-1 and TRBJ1-1; D gene unclear. With 2 bases removed from V and 5 bases from J, the gap between germline ends came to 10 bases. Germline V gene data show CDR1 as SGHRS and CDR2 as YFSETQ. This CDR3 spans 13 amino acids. The chain's CDR3 is CASSFSGSTEAFF. The CDR3 DNA is TGCGCCAGCAGCTTCTCGGGGTCGACTGAAGCTTTCTTT.

A remark on this clone: At one of its ends the junction is not consistent with the germline gene, which may arise from a read error. This chain links TRBV2 with TRBJ2-3; 7 bases agree with TRBD1. This CDR3 region has 14 residues. In germline, CDR1 is SNHLY, CDR2 FYNNEI. The CDR3 bases are TGTGCCAGCATTTGGGCCCCCGGGACAGCTACGCAGTATTTT. Translation: CASIWAPGTATQYF.

This chain joins TRBV7-9 and TRBJ1-1; 10 bases map to TRBD1. Germline values: CDR1 SEHNR, CDR2 FQNEAQ (reference sequence). The J segment lost 10 bases and the V segment lost 0 bases, leaving 5 bases of the junction unmatched. The CDR3 has 14 residues. CDR3 protein: CASSLAGQGSGAFF. The CDR3 nucleotides read TGTGCCAGCAGCTTAGCGGGACAGGGGTCGGGAGCTTTCTTT.

The rearrangement uses TRBV7-2 and TRBJ2-3, with D hard to call. Germline V CDR1 and CDR2: SGHTA, FQGNSA. The germline V and J ends were trimmed by 2 bases and 6 bases, with 9 bases remaining between them. The CDR3 sequence is 13 residues long. CDR3 bases: TGTGCCAGCAGCTTATGGCGGCGGGATACGCAGTATTTT. Its translation is CASSLWRRDTQYF. Complete variable domain (other parts from reference TRBV7-2 and TRBJ2-3): GAGVSQSPSNKVTEKGKDVELRCDPISGHTALYWYRQSLGQGLEFLIYFQGNSAPDKSGLPSDRFSAERTGGSVSTLTIQRTQQEDSAVYLCASSLWRRDTQYFGPGTRLTVL.

This chain joins TRBV6-1 and TRBJ2-1; TRBD1 aligns across 9 bases. The V gene end was trimmed by 3 bases and the J gene end by 8 bases; junction bases not matched to a gene: 8. CDR3 length: 15 residues. The germline V gene encodes CDR1 MNHNS and CDR2 SASEGT. CDR3: CASSDGTGSVYEQFF. As DNA, the CDR3 is TGTGCCAGCAGTGATGGGACAGGGAGTGTCTATGAGCAGTTCTTC.

The sample holds a few counts of this clone. The chain is built from TRBV27 and TRBJ2-7; D is unclear. Looked up from germline, CDR1 is MNHEY and CDR2 is SMNVEV (reference sequence). Deletions cut 2 bases from V and 3 bases from J, with 8 bases between. The CDR3 consists of 13 residues. CDR3: CASSLGLGYEQYF. The CDR3 bases are TGTGCCAGCAGTTTAGGGCTTGGCTACGAGCAGTACTTC.

V is TRBV28 and J is TRBJ1-1; a possible D gene is TRBD1 (5 bases). The CDR3 is 14 residues long. V was clipped by 1 base and J by 8 bases, with 14 bases between them. Germline CDR1 MDHEN, CDR2 SYDVKM. The CDR3 sequence is CASSLYGGSQEAFF. For the CDR3, the DNA is TGTGCCAGCAGTTTATACGGGGGAAGCCAGGAAGCTTTCTTT. The full variable domain, its missing parts supplied by reference TRBV28 and TRBJ1-1, is DVKVTQSSRYLVKRTGEKVFLECVQDMDHENMFWYRQDPGLGLRLIYFSYDVKMKEKGDIPEGYSVSREKKERFSLILESASTNQTSMYLCASSLYGGSQEAFFGQGTRLTVV.

This clone was seen a single time. This sequence joins TRBV6-6 and TRBJ2-7; 9 positions agree with TRBD1. The germline CDR1 and CDR2 sequences are MNHNY and SVGAGI (reference sequence). This CDR3 has 15 residues. After removal of 4 bases from V and 7 bases from J, the junction contained 11 bases not matched to a gene. For the CDR3, the DNA is TGTGCCAGCAGTTTCGGGACAGGGAGGAGGGGGGAGCAGTACTTC. It codes for CASSFGTGRRGEQYF.

The chain joins TRBV7-3 to TRBJ2-3; TRBD2 matches 7 bases. The CDR3 contains 14 residues. CDR1 SGHTA and CDR2 FQGTGA come from the germline V gene. Trimming took 5 bases from V and 2 from J; bases not matched to a gene: 4. The CDR3 loop is CASSPRGVTDTQYF. The CDR3 DNA follows: TGTGCCAGCAGCCCACGGGGGGTCACAGATACGCAGTATTTT.

This chain joins TRBV5-1 and TRBJ1-6, with TRBD1 matching 11 bases. Germline CDR1 is SGHRS and CDR2 is YFSETQ. J gave up 10 bases and V 0 bases, and 0 bases lay outside the gene matches. This CDR3 contains 14 residues. The CDR3 nucleotides are TGCGCCAGCAGCTTGGGGACAGGGGGCTCACCCCTCCACTTT. Its translation is CASSLGTGGSPLHF.

The V gene is TRBV19, the J gene TRBJ2-1, with TRBD2 matching 10 bases. J was trimmed by 1 base and V by 6 bases; bases with no gene match: 6. CDR1 and CDR2 from the germline V gene are LNHDA and SQIVND (reference sequence). This CDR3 is built from 16 residues. The CDR3 here is CASRGPGLASYNEQFF. The CDR3 region has the DNA TGTGCCAGTAGGGGGCCGGGACTAGCGTCCTACAATGAGCAGTTCTTC.

The chain carries TRBV7-3 and TRBJ2-2, with D possibly being TRBD2 (6 bases). Trimming removed 3 bases from V and 6 bases from J, with 11 bases in between. Germline V gene lookup returns CDR1 SGHTA and CDR2 FQGTGA. The CDR3 runs to 14 residues. CDR3 bases: TGTGCCAGCAGCTTGGGACTGGCCGCCGGGGAGCTGTTTTTT. It encodes CASSLGLAAGELFF.

This clone was recorded once. The rearrangement uses TRBV28 and TRBJ1-5; D is uncertain. The V and J ends lost 6 bases and 5 bases respectively, with 5 bases between them. This CDR3 spans 11 amino acids. Per germline, CDR1 MDHEN and CDR2 SYDVKM. CDR3 bases: TGTGCCAGCAGCCGGTATCAGCCCCAGCATTTT. Residues: CASSRYQPQHF.